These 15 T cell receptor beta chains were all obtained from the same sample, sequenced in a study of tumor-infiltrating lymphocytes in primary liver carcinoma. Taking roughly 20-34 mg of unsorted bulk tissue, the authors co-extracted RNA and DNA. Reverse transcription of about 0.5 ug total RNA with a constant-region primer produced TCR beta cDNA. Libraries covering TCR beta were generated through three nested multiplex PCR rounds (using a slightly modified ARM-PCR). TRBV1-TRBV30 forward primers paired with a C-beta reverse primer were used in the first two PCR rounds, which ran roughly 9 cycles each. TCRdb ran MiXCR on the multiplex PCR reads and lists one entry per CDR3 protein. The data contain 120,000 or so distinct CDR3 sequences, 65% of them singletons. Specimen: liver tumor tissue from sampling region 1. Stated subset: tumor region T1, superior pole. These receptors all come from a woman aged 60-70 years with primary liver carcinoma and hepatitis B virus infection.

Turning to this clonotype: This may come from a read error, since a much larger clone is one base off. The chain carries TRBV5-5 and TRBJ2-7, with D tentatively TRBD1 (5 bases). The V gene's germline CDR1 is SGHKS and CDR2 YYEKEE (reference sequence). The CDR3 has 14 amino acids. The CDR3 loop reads CASSSLTEPYEQHF. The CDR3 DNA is TGTGCCAGCAGCTCCCTGACAGAGCCCTACGAGCAGCACTTC.

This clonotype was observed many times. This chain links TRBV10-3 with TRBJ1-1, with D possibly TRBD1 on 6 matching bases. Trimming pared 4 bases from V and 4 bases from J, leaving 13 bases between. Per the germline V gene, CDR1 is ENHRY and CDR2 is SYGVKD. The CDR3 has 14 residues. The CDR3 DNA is TGTGCCATCAGTGGGGGGCATGATGGCACTGAAGCTTTCTTT. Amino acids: CAISGGHDGTEAFF.

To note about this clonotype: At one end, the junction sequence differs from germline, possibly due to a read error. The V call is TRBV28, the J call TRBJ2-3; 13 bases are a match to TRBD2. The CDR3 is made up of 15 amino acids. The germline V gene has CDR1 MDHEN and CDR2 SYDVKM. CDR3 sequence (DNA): TGTGTCAGCAGCACTAGCGGGAGGGCCGGAGATACGCAGTATTTT. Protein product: CVSSTSGRAGDTQYF.

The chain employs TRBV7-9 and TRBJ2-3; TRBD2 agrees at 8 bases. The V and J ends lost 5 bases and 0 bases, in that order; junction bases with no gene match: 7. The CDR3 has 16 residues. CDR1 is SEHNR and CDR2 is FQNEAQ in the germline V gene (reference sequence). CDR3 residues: CASSRSSGMSTDTQYF. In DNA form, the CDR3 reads TGTGCCAGCAGCCGGAGTAGCGGGATGAGCACAGATACGCAGTATTTT.

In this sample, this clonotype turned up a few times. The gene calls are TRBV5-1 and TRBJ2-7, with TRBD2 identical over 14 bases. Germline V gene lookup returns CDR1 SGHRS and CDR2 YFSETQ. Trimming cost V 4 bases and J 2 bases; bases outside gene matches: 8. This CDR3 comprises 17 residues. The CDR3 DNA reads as TGCGCCAGCAGCGTCGGGACTAGCGGGAGATGGGCCTACGAGCAGTACTTC. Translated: CASSVGTSGRWAYEQYF.

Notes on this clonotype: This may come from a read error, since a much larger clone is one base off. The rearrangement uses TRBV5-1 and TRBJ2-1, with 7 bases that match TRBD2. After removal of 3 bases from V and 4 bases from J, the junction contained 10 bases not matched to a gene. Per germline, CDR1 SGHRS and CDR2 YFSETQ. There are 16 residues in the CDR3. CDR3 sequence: CASSWVSGGPYNEQFF. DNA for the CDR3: TGCGCCAGCAGCTGGGTTTCGGGAGGACCATACAATGAGCAGTTCTTC.

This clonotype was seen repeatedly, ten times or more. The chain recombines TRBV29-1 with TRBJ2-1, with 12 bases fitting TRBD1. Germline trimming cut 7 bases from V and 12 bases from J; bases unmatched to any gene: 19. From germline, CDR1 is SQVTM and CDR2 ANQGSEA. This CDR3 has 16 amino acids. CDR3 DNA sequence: TGCAGCGCCCCGGGACAGGGGGCCGGAATCACAAAAGGGCAGTTCTTC. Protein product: CSAPGQGAGITKGQFF.

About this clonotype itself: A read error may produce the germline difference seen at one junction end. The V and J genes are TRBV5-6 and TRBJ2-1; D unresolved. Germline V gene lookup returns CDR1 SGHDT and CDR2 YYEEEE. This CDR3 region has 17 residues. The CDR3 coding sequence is TGTGCTAGCAGCACGGCCGTGACTTCGAGCTCCTACAATGAGCAGTTCTTC. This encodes CASSTAVTSSSYNEQFF. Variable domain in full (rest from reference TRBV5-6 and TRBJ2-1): DAGVTQSPTHLIKTRGQQVTLRCSPKSGHDTVSWYQQALGQGPQFIFQYYEEEERQRGNFPDRFSGHQFPNYSSELNVNALLLGDSALYLCASSTAVTSSSYNEQFFGPGTRLTVL.

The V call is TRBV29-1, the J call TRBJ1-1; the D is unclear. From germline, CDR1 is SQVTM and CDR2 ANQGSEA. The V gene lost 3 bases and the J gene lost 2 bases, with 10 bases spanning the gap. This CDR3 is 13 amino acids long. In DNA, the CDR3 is TGCAGCGTTGAGGGCCAGACAAACACTGAAGCTTTCTTT. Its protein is CSVEGQTNTEAFF.

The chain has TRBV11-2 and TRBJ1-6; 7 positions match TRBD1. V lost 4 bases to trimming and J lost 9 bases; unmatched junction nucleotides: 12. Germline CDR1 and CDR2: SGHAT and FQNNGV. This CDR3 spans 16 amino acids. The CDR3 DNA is TGTGCCAGCAGCTCCACAGGGGACCCCCATAGTTCACCCCTCCACTTT. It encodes CASSSTGDPHSSPLHF.

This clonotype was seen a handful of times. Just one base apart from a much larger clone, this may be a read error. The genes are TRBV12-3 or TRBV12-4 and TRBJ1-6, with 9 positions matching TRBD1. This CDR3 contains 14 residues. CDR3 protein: CANSPGQGVSPLHF. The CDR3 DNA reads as TGTGCCAACAGTCCGGGACAGGGTGTATCACCCCTCCACTTT.

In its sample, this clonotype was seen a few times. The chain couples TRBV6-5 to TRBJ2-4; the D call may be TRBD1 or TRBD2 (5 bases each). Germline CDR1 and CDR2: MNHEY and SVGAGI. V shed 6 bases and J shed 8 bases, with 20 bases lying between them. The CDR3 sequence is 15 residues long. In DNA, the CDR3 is TGTGCCAGCAGCCGGGGCAATCGGGGCTTTGACATTCAGTACTTC. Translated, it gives CASSRGNRGFDIQYF.

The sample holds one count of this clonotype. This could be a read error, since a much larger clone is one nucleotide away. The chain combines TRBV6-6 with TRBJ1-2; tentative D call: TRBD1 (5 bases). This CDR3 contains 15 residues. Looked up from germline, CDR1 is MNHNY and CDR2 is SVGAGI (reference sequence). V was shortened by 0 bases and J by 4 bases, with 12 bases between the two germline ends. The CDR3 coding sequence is TGTGCCAGCAGTTACTCCCCAGGGAACGGCTATGGCTACACCTTC. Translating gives CASSYSPGNGYGYTF.

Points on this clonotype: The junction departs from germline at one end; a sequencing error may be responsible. The CDR3 loop reads CASNLGLAFNEQFF. In DNA, the CDR3 is TGTGCCAGCAACTTAGGGCTAGCCTTCAATGAGCAATTCTTC. The genes are TRBV11-2 and TRBJ2-1; D might be TRBD2 (5 bases). Germline CDR1 reads SGHAT; CDR2 reads FQNNGV. The CDR3 is made up of 14 amino acids.

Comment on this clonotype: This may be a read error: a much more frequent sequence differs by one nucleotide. The CDR3 loop is CASSSDRGVGKQFF. CDR3 DNA sequence: TGTGCCAGCAGCTCGGACAGGGGGGTGGGAAAACAGTTTTTT. The V call is TRBV7-8, the J call TRBJ1-4; 10 bases map to TRBD1. The CDR3 has 14 residues. Germline CDR1 and CDR2: SGHVS and FQNEAQ.